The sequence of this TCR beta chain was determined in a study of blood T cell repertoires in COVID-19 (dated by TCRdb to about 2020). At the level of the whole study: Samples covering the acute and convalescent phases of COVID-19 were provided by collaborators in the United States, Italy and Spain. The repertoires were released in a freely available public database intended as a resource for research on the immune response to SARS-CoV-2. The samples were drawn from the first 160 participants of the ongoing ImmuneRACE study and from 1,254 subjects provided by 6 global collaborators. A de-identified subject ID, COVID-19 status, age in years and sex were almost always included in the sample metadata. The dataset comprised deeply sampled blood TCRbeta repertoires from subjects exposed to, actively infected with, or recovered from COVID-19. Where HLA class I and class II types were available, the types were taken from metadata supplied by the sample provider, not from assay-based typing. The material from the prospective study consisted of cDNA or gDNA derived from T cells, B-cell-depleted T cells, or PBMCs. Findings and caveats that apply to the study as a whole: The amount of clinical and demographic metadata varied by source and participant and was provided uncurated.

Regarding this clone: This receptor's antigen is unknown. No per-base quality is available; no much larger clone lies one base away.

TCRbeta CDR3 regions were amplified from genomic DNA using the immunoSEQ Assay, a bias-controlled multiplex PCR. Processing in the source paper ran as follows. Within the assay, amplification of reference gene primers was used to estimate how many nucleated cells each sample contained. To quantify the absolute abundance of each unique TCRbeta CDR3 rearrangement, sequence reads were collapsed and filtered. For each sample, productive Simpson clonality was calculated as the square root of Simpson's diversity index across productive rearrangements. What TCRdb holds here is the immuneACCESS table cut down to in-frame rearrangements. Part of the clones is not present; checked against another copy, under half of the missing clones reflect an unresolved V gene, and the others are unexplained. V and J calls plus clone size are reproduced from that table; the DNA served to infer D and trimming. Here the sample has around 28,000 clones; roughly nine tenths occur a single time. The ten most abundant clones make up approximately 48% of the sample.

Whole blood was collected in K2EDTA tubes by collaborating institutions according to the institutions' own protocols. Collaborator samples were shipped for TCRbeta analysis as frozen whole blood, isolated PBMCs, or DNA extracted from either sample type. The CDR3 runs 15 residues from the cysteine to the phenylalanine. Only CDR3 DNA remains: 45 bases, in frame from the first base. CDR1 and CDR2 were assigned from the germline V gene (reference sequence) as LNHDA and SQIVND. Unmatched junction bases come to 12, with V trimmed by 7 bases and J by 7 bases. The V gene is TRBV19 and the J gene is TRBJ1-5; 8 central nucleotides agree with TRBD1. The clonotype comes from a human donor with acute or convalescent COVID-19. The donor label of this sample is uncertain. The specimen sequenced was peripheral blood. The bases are TGTGCCAGTAAGTGGGGACAGGAACGGACCCAGCCCCAGCATTTT. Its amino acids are CASKWGQERTQPQHF.